This entry describes one TCR beta chain. The entry originates in a study of cytomegalovirus exposure and HLA in healthy donors. Healthy bone marrow donors made up the donor group. The PCR contained 60 Vbeta and 13 Jbeta primers. Here immunoSEQ multiplex PCR was the method, and the copy in TCRdb shows in-frame clones only, minus some. The repertoire has about 130,000 clones, 75% of them found once; the top ten carry under 3.5%. Germline loops: CDR1 SGHDT, CDR2 YYEEEE. V was cut by 0 bases and J by 7 bases, with 16 bases left in between. CDR3 length equals 16 residues. The V and J genes are TRBV5-6 and TRBJ1-4, with D possibly TRBD1 on 6 matching bases. The clonotype was recovered from a man in his thirties or forties in good health and CMV-seronegative. Sequencing input: PBMCs. In DNA, the CDR3 is TGTGCCAGCAGCTTGGCGGGGGGGGCGTCTCGTGAAAAACTGTTTTTT. It codes for CASSLAGGASREKLFF.